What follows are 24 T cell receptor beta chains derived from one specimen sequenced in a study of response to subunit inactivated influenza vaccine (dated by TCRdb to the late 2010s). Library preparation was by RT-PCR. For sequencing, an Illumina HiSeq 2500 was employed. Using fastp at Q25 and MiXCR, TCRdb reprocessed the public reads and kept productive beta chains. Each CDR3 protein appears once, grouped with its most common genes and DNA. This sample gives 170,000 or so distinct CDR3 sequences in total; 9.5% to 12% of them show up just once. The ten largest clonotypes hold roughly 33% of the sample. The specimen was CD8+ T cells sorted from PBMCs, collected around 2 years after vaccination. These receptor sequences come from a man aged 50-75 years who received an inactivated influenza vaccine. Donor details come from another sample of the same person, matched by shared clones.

The CDR3 loop is CASSLGGSGTSPDTQYF. CDR3 coding DNA: TGTGCCAGCAGCTTAGGGGGCTCCGGGACTAGCCCAGATACGCAGTATTTT. V is TRBV7-9 and J is TRBJ2-3, with 9 nucleotides matching TRBD2. From germline, CDR1 is SEHNR and CDR2 FQNEAQ (reference sequence). The CDR3 runs 17 residues. The ends lost 1 base at V and 4 bases at J; junction bases unmatched: 9.

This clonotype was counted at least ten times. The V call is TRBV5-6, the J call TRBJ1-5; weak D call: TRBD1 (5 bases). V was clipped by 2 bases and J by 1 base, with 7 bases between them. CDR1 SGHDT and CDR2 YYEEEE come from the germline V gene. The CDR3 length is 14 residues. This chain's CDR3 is CASSLRQSNQPQHF. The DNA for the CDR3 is TGTGCCAGCAGCTTAAGACAGAGCAATCAGCCCCAGCATTTT. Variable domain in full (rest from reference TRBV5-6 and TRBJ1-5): DAGVTQSPTHLIKTRGQQVTLRCSPKSGHDTVSWYQQALGQGPQFIFQYYEEEERQRGNFPDRFSGHQFPNYSSELNVNALLLGDSALYLCASSLRQSNQPQHFGDGTRLSIL.

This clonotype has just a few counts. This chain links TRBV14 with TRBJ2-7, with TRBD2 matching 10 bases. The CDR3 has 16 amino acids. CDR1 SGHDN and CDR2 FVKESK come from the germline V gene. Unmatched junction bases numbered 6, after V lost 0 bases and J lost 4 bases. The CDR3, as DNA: TGTGCCAGCAGCCAAGATCACCTAGCGGGAGAGTACGAGCAGTACTTC. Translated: CASSQDHLAGEYEQYF.

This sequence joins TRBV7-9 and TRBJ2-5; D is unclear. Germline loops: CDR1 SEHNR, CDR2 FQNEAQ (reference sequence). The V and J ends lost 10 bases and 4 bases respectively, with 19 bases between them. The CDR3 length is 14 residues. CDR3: CATDARSPGETQYF. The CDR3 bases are TGTGCCACAGATGCCCGATCCCCCGGAGAGACCCAGTACTTC.

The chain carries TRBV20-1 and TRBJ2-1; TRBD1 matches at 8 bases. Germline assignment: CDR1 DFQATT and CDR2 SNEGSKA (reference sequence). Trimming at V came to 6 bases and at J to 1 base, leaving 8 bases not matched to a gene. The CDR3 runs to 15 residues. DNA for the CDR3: TGCAGTGCCGAACAGGGGGAAGCTTCCTACAATGAGCAGTTCTTC. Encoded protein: CSAEQGEASYNEQFF.

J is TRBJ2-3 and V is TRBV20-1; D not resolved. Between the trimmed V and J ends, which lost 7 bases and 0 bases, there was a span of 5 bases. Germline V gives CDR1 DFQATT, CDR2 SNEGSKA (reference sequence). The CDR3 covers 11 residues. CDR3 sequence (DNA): TGCAGTGGGGTGAGCACAGATACGCAGTATTTT. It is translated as CSGVSTDTQYF.

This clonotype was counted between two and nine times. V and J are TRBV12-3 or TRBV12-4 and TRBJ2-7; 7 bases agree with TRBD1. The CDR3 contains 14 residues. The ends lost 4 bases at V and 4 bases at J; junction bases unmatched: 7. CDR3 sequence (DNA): TGTGCCAGCAGTTCCGGGACAGCTCAGTACGAGCAGTACTTC. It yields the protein CASSSGTAQYEQYF.

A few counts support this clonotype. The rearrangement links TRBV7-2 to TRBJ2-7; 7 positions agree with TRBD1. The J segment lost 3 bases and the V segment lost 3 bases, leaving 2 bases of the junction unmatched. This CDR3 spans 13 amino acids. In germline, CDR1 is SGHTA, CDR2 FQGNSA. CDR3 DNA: TGTGCCAGCAGCTTTGGGACAGACTACGAGCAGTACTTC. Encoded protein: CASSFGTDYEQYF.

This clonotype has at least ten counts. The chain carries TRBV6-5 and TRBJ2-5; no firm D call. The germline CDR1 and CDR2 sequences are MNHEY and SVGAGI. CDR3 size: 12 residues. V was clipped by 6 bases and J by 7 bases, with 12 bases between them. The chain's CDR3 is CASRGMIGTQYF. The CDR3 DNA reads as TGTGCCAGCAGGGGGATGATTGGGACCCAGTACTTC.

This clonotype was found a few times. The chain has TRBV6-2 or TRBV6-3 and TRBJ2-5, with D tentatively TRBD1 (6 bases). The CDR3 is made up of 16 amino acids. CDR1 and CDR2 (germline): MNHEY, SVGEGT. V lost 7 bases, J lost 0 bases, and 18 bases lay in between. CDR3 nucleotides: TGTGCCAGCACCGAACGGGACAAAGGCTACCAAGAGACCCAGTACTTC. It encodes CASTERDKGYQETQYF.

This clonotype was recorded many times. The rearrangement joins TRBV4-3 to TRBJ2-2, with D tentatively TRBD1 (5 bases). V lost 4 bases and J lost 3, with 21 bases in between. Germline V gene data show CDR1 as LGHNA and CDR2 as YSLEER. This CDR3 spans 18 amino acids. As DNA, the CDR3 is TGCGCCAGCAGCCTCAAGATGTACCGGACACCGTACACCGGGGAGCTGTTTTTT. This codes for CASSLKMYRTPYTGELFF.

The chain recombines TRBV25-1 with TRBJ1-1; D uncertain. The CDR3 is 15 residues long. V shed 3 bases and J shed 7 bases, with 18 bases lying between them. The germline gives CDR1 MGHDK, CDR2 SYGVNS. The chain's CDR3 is CASSDIRVGPSEAFF. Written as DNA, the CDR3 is TGTGCCAGCAGTGATATACGGGTGGGCCCTAGTGAAGCTTTCTTT. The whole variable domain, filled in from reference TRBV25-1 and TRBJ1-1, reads EADIYQTPRYLVIGTGKKITLECSQTMGHDKMYWYQQDPGMELHLIHYSYGVNSTEKGDLSSESTVSRIRTEHFPLTLESARPSHTSQYLCASSDIRVGPSEAFFGQGTRLTVV.

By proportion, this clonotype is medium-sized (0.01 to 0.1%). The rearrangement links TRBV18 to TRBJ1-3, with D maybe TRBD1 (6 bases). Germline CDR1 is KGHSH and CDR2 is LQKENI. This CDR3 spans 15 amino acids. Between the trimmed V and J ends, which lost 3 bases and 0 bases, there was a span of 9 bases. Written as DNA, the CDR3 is TGTGCCAGCTCACCGACAGGCCTCTCTGGAAACACCATATATTTT. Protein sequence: CASSPTGLSGNTIYF.

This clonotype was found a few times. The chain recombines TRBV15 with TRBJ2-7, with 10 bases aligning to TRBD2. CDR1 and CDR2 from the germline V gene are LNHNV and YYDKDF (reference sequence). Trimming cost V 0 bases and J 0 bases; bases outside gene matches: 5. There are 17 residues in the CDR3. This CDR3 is CATSRDRSSGSSYEQYF. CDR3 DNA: TGTGCCACCAGCAGAGATCGGTCTAGCGGGAGCTCCTACGAGCAGTACTTC. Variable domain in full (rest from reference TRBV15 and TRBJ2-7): DAMVIQNPRYQVTQFGKPVTLSCSQTLNHNVMYWYQQKSSQAPKLLFHYYDKDFNNEADTPDNFQSRRPNTSFCFLDIRSPGLGDTAMYLCATSRDRSSGSSYEQYFGPGTRLTVT.

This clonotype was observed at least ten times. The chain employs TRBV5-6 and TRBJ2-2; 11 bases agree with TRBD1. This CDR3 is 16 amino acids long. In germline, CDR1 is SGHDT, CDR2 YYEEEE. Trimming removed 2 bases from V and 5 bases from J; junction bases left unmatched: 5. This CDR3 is CASSFRTGGLTGELFF. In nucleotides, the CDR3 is TGTGCCAGCAGCTTTCGGACAGGGGGCTTGACCGGGGAGCTGTTTTTT.

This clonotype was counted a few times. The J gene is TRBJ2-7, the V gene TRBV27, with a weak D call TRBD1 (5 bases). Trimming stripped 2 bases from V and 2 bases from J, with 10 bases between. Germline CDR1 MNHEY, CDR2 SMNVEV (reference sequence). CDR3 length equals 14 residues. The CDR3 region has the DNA TGTGCCAGCAGTTTAATTGACAGAGCCTACGAGCAGTACTTC. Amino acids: CASSLIDRAYEQYF.

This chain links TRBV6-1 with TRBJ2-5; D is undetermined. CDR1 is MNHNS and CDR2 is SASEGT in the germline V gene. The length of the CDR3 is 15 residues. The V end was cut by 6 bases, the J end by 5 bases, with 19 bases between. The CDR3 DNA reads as TGTGCCAGCAGCCCAACGGGCCTCTCCGGGGAGACCCAGTACTTC. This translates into CASSPTGLSGETQYF.

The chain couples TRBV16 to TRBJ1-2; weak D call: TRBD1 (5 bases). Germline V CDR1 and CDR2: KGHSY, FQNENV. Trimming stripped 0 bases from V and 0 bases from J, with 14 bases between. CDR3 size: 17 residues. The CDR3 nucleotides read TGTGCCAGCAGCCAATCGATGAGAGGGGTAGCTAACTATGGCTACACCTTC. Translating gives CASSQSMRGVANYGYTF.

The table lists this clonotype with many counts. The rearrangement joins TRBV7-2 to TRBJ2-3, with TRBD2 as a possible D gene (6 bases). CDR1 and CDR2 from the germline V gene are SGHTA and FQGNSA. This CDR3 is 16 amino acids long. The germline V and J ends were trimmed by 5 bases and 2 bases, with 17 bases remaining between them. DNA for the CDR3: TGTGCCAGCAGCCTCAACATCGGGGGAATCACAGATACGCAGTATTTT. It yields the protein CASSLNIGGITDTQYF. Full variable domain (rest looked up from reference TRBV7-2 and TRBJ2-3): GAGVSQSPSNKVTEKGKDVELRCDPISGHTALYWYRQSLGQGLEFLIYFQGNSAPDKSGLPSDRFSAERTGGSVSTLTIQRTQQEDSAVYLCASSLNIGGITDTQYFGPGTRLTVL.

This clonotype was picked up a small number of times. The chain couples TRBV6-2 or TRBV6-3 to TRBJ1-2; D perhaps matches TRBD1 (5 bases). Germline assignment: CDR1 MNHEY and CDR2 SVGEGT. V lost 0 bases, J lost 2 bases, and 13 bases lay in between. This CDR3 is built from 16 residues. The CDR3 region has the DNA TGTGCCAGCAGTTACTCGCCCGGGACGGAGAACTATGGCTACACCTTC. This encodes CASSYSPGTENYGYTF.

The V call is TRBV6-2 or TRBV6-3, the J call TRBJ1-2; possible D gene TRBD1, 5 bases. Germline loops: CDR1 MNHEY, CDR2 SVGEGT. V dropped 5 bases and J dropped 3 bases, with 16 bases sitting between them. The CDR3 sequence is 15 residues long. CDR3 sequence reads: CASSTHPWGDYGYTF. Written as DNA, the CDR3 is TGTGCCAGCAGTACTCACCCCTGGGGCGACTATGGCTACACCTTC.

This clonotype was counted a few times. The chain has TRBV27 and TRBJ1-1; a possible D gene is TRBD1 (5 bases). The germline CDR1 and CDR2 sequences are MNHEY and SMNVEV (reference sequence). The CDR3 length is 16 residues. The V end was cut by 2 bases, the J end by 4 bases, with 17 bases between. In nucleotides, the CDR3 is TGTGCCAGCAGTTTACAGGGCAATCGAGTGGGCACTGAAGCTTTCTTT. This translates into CASSLQGNRVGTEAFF.

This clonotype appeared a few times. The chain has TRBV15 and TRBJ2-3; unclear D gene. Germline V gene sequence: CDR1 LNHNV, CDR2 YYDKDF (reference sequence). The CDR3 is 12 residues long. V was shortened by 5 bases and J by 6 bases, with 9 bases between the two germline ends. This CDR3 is CATSASSDTQYF. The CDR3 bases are TGTGCCACCAGCGCTTCTTCGGATACGCAGTATTTT.

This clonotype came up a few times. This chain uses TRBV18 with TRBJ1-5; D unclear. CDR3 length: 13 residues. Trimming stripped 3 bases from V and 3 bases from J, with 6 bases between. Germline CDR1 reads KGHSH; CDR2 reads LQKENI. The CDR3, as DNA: TGTGCCAGCTCACCGGACGTCAATCAGCCCCAGCATTTT. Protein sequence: CASSPDVNQPQHF.